One and the same sample provided the 28 T cell receptor beta chains below, sequenced in a study of blood T cell repertoires in COVID-19. Generated by immunoSEQ multiplex PCR, the TCRdb table keeps only in-frame clones and is missing some. The table records fewer than 250,000 clones, 70% to 90% of them present only once. Input material: peripheral blood. Every receptor here comes from a woman aged 45-65 years with active or convalescent COVID-19.

The V gene is TRBV28, the J gene TRBJ2-7; TRBD2 might be the D (5 bases). The V end was cut by 5 bases, the J end by 3 bases, with 11 bases between. Germline V CDR1 and CDR2: MDHEN, SYDVKM. The CDR3 has 13 amino acids. In DNA form, the CDR3 reads TGTGCCAGCAGTCCCACGGCGGGCTACGAGCAGTACGTC. It translates to CASSPTAGYEQYV.

The chain recombines TRBV28 with TRBJ2-4; tentative D call: TRBD1 (6 bases). The V end lost 7 bases, the J end lost 0 bases, and 13 bases lay between the germline ends. The germline V gene encodes CDR1 MDHEN and CDR2 SYDVKM. The CDR3 consists of 15 residues. The CDR3 protein is CASTQGWRAKNIQYF. CDR3 nucleotide sequence: TGTGCCAGCACCCAGGGGTGGCGAGCCAAAAACATTCAGTACTTC.

The chain recombines TRBV18 with TRBJ2-7; D might be TRBD1 (7 bases). In germline, CDR1 is KGHSH, CDR2 LQKENI. The CDR3 is made up of 15 amino acids. V was clipped by 3 bases and J by 3 bases, with 15 bases between them. The CDR3 DNA follows: TGTGCCAGCTCACCTGCGGGGCAGGGGGGCTACGAGCAGTACTTC. Amino acids: CASSPAGQGGYEQYF. Together with reference TRBV18 and TRBJ2-7, the CDR3 gives the full variable domain: NAGVMQNPRHLVRRRGQEARLRCSPMKGHSHVYWYRQLPEEGLKFMVYLQKENIIDESGMPKERFSAEFPKEGPSILRIQQVVRGDSAAYFCASSPAGQGGYEQYFGPGTRLTVT.

The rearrangement joins TRBV27 to TRBJ1-6, with D maybe TRBD1 (5 bases). The CDR3 length is 12 residues. The V end was cut by 6 bases, the J end by 8 bases, with 8 bases between. CDR1 MNHEY and CDR2 SMNVEV come from the germline V gene (reference sequence). The CDR3 DNA is TGTGCCAGCAGGGGGGGGTATTCACCCCTCCACTTT. This translates into CASRGGYSPLHF.

The CDR3 loop is CASSLSAGLYGYTF. CDR3 coding DNA: TGTGCCAGCAGCTTATCTGCCGGGTTATATGGCTACACCTTC. This chain connects TRBV11-2 to TRBJ1-2, with D unresolved. The germline V gene encodes CDR1 SGHAT and CDR2 FQNNGV. Trimming took off 2 bases at V and 5 bases at J, with 12 bases between the two ends. The CDR3 spans 14 residues.

The rearrangement links TRBV28 to TRBJ2-5; 10 nucleotides align to TRBD1. Germline V lookup: CDR1 MDHEN, CDR2 SYDVKM. Trimming removed 5 bases from V and 2 bases from J; junction bases left unmatched: 8. The CDR3 extends over 16 amino acids. CDR3 sequence (DNA): TGTGCCAGCAGTGTTTCGGGACAGGGGAGGCAAGAGACCCAGTACTTC. It translates to CASSVSGQGRQETQYF.

The chain recombines TRBV28 with TRBJ1-5, with 9 bases matching TRBD1. In germline, CDR1 is MDHEN, CDR2 SYDVKM. Unmatched junction bases numbered 10, after V lost 3 bases and J lost 7 bases. The CDR3 runs to 16 residues. The chain's CDR3 is CASSFIGQGQVQPQHF. In DNA, the CDR3 is TGTGCCAGCAGTTTCATTGGACAGGGGCAGGTACAGCCCCAGCATTTT.

CDR3 region: CASINTHLGNTIYF. CDR3 coding DNA: TGTGCCAGCATTAACACCCACCTCGGAAACACCATATATTTT. The V and J genes are TRBV28 and TRBJ1-3; D unresolved. The CDR3 runs 14 residues. Germline loops: CDR1 MDHEN, CDR2 SYDVKM. V dropped 7 bases and J dropped 4 bases, with 14 bases sitting between them.

The V call is TRBV5-6, the J call TRBJ2-5, with 11 bases matching TRBD2. This CDR3 has 18 amino acids. The J segment lost 3 bases and the V segment lost 3 bases, leaving 13 bases of the junction unmatched. Per the germline V gene, CDR1 is SGHDT and CDR2 is YYEEEE. The CDR3 nucleotides are TGTGCCAGCAGCTCCGACCGGGCTAGCGGGGGGCGAAAAGAGACCCAGTACTTC. Translated, it gives CASSSDRASGGRKETQYF.

The chain carries TRBV25-1 and TRBJ1-5, with TRBD1 as a possible D gene (5 bases). Germline V lookup: CDR1 MGHDK, CDR2 SYGVNS. The CDR3 extends over 12 amino acids. V was cut by 5 bases and J by 4 bases, with 6 bases left in between. The CDR3 region is CASSKGNQPQHF. The CDR3 coding sequence is TGTGCCAGCAGTAAGGGGAATCAGCCCCAGCATTTT.

The V call is TRBV5-5, the J call TRBJ1-2; 7 bases are a match to TRBD1. V lost 3 bases, J lost 1 base, and 9 bases stayed unmatched. This CDR3 region has 16 residues. Germline values: CDR1 SGHKS, CDR2 YYEKEE (reference sequence). CDR3 sequence (DNA): TGTGCCAGCAGCTCTGGGACAGACGATGTTAACTATGGCTACACCTTC. This translates into CASSSGTDDVNYGYTF.

The chain joins TRBV3-1 (or the pseudogene TRBV3-2) to TRBJ2-4, with 10 bases that match TRBD2. This CDR3 region has 16 residues. CDR1 LGHDT and CDR2 YNNKEL come from the germline V gene (reference sequence). Unmatched junction bases numbered 9, after V lost 3 bases and J lost 7 bases. CDR3 bases: TGTGCCAGCAGCCACCCGGTAGCGGGAGGTGGGAACATTCAGTACTTC. Amino acids: CASSHPVAGGGNIQYF.

In its sample, this clone was seen once. Other DNA sequences from this sample encode an identical CDR3 as well. This chain uses TRBV24-1 with TRBJ2-5; D perhaps matches TRBD2 (6 bases). The germline V gene has CDR1 KGHDR and CDR2 SFDVKD. Trimming shortened V by 4 bases and J by 5 bases, and 16 bases separated the two germline ends. This CDR3 region has 15 residues. CDR3 protein: CATSDPRGSGETQYF. The CDR3 DNA reads TGTGCCACCAGTGACCCCCGGGGGTCCGGTGAGACCCAGTACTTC.

CDR3 region: CASSQRAYGYTF. The CDR3 DNA reads as TGTGCCAGTAGTCAGCGGGCCTATGGCTACACCTTC. The chain uses TRBV19 and TRBJ1-2; D remains ambiguous. The V gene's germline CDR1 is LNHDA and CDR2 SQIVND (reference sequence). Trimming stripped 5 bases from V and 4 bases from J, with 8 bases between. This CDR3 comprises 12 residues.

The V call is TRBV6-5, the J call TRBJ1-1, with D possibly matching TRBD1 (6 bases). The CDR3 runs to 13 residues. V was trimmed by 6 bases and J by 1 base, leaving 9 bases between them. CDR1 is MNHEY and CDR2 is SVGAGI in the germline V gene. The CDR3 sequence is CASSRDTNTEAFF. The CDR3 DNA sequence: TGTGCCAGCAGCCGGGACACGAACACTGAAGCTTTCTTT.

This clone has just one count. The V call is TRBV10-3, the J call TRBJ2-7; tentatively, D is TRBD1 (6 bases). This CDR3 is 14 amino acids long. CDR1 ENHRY and CDR2 SYGVKD come from the germline V gene. The V gene lost 3 bases and the J gene lost 4 bases, with 13 bases spanning the gap. This CDR3 reads CAISESQGPYEQYF. The CDR3 DNA reads as TGTGCCATCAGTGAATCCCAGGGGCCGTACGAGCAGTACTTC.

The chain carries TRBV19 and TRBJ1-5, with D hard to call. CDR1 and CDR2 from the germline V gene are LNHDA and SQIVND (reference sequence). The CDR3 runs to 14 residues. Deletions cut 5 bases from V and 0 bases from J, with 8 bases between. CDR3 region: CASSSVGSNQPQHF. In nucleotides, the CDR3 is TGTGCCAGTAGTTCGGTCGGTAGCAATCAGCCCCAGCATTTT.

This clone was seen just once. The chain has TRBV4-2 and TRBJ1-5; 7 bases agree with TRBD1. CDR3 length: 15 amino acids. Germline loops: CDR1 LGHNA, CDR2 YNFKEQ. With 3 bases clipped from V and 6 bases from J, the junction kept 8 bases outside the gene matches. In nucleotides, the CDR3 is TGTGCCAGCAGCCAGGAGACAGGGCTGAGTCAGCCCCAGCATTTT. This sequence encodes CASSQETGLSQPQHF.

The V and J genes are TRBV27 and TRBJ2-1, with D possibly matching TRBD1 (6 bases). In germline, CDR1 is MNHEY, CDR2 SMNVEV (reference sequence). V lost 5 bases to trimming and J lost 6 bases, with 20 bases between them. There are 16 residues in the CDR3. CDR3 coding DNA: TGTGCCAGCAGTCCAGCCACAGGGTTAGGCGGCAATGAGCAGTTCTTC. Translated: CASSPATGLGGNEQFF.

The V call is TRBV3-1 (or the pseudogene TRBV3-2), the J call TRBJ1-1; 7 bases match TRBD1. Trimming took 4 bases from V and 5 from J; bases not matched to a gene: 4. This CDR3 is 13 amino acids long. Germline V lookup: CDR1 LGHDT, CDR2 YNNKEL (reference sequence). CDR3 in DNA: TGTGCCAGCAGCCTTTCAGGGGGAACTGAAGCTTTCTTT. Its protein product is CASSLSGGTEAFF.

V usage is TRBV11-2 and J usage is TRBJ2-7; maybe TRBD1 (6 bases). V was trimmed by 5 bases and J by 1 base, leaving 15 bases between them. The CDR3 totals 15 residues. CDR1 and CDR2 (germline): SGHAT, FQNNGV. In DNA form, the CDR3 reads TGTGCCAGCAGCGCCTGGGGGCAGAAGTCCTACGAGCAGTACGTC. Its protein product is CASSAWGQKSYEQYV.

The V call is TRBV28, the J call TRBJ1-6; perhaps TRBD1 as D (5 bases). This CDR3 has 12 amino acids. V lost 7 bases and J lost 9, with 10 bases in between. CDR1 and CDR2 from the germline V gene are MDHEN and SYDVKM. CDR3 loop: CASKGLISPLHF. The CDR3 DNA sequence: TGTGCCAGCAAGGGGCTAATTTCACCCCTCCACTTT.

This sequence joins TRBV2 and TRBJ2-5; maybe TRBD1 (6 bases). The V gene's germline CDR1 is SNHLY and CDR2 FYNNEI. Trimming took 3 bases from V and 4 from J, leaving 12 bases between them. The CDR3 is made up of 14 amino acids. CDR3 loop: CASSDHRARETQYF. The CDR3 DNA follows: TGTGCCAGCAGTGATCACAGGGCTCGAGAGACCCAGTACTTC.

The chain has TRBV5-1 and TRBJ2-2; 10 nucleotides match TRBD2. V lost 1 base, J lost 4 bases, and 7 bases stayed unmatched. Germline V CDR1 and CDR2: SGHRS, YFSETQ. The CDR3 spans 17 residues. CDR3 in DNA: TGCGCCAGCAGCTTGCCAGCGGGAGGGCTTGCCACCGGGGAGCTGTTTTTT. Protein: CASSLPAGGLATGELFF.

The sample holds a few counts of this clone. This chain uses TRBV13 with TRBJ2-1, with TRBD2 matching over 14 bases. V lost 6 bases to trimming and J lost 5 bases; unmatched junction nucleotides: 6. The CDR3 is made up of 16 amino acids. CDR1 and CDR2 from the germline V gene are PRHDT and FYEKMQ (reference sequence). CDR3: CASSSQTSGGDNEQFF. CDR3 in DNA: TGTGCCAGCAGTTCCCAGACTAGCGGGGGGGACAATGAGCAGTTCTTC.

The rearrangement joins TRBV5-4 to TRBJ2-7; TRBD1 agrees at 8 bases. Losses at the gene ends were 3 bases for V and 4 bases for J; bases not matched to a gene: 3. Germline assignment: CDR1 SGHNT and CDR2 YYREEE (reference sequence). This CDR3 is built from 13 residues. Written as DNA, the CDR3 is TGTGCCAGCAGCTCCGGGACAGGATACGAGCAGTACTTC. Protein product: CASSSGTGYEQYF.

This clone occurred many times. The chain is built from TRBV11-2 and TRBJ2-7; TRBD2 matches at 7 bases. The CDR3 runs 15 residues. Germline V gene sequence: CDR1 SGHAT, CDR2 FQNNGV. J was trimmed by 3 bases and V by 0 bases; bases with no gene match: 5. The chain's CDR3 is CASSLEGGSVYEQYF. The CDR3 nucleotides read TGTGCCAGCAGCTTAGAGGGCGGGAGTGTCTACGAGCAGTACTTC.

This sequence joins TRBV24-1 and TRBJ2-7; 9 positions match TRBD1. The CDR3 has 13 amino acids. V lost 7 bases, J lost 4 bases, and 4 bases stayed unmatched. The germline V gene encodes CDR1 KGHDR and CDR2 SFDVKD. The CDR3 sequence is CATSSTGGYEQYF. Here the CDR3 DNA reads TGTGCCACCAGCTCGACAGGGGGGTACGAGCAGTACTTC.